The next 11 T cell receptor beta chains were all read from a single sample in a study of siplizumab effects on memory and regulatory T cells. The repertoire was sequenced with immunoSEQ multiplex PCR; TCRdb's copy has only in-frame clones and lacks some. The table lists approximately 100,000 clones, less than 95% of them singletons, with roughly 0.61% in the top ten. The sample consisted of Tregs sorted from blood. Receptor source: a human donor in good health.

The CDR3 is CASRQGHNTGELFF. CDR3 DNA: TGCGCCAGCAGACAGGGTCATAACACCGGGGAGCTGTTTTTT. The J gene is TRBJ2-2, the V gene TRBV10-1; tentative D call: TRBD1 (6 bases). CDR3 size: 14 residues. CDR1 WNHNN and CDR2 SYGVQD come from the germline V gene (reference sequence). With 6 bases removed from V and 2 bases from J, the gap between germline ends came to 10 bases.

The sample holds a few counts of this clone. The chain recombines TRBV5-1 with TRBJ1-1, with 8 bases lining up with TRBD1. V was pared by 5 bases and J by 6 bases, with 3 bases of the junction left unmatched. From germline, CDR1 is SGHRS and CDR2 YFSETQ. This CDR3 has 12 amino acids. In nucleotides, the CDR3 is TGCGCCAGCAGGGACAGGGCATCTGAAGCTTTCTTT. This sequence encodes CASRDRASEAFF.

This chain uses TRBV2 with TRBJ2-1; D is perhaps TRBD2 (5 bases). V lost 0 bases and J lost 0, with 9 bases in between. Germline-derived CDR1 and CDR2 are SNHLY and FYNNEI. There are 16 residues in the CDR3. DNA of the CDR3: TGTGCCAGCAGTGAAGCGCGGGCCAGCTCCTACAATGAGCAGTTCTTC. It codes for CASSEARASSYNEQFF.

The CDR3 sequence: CASSWTGSSHFNTIYF. In DNA form, the CDR3 reads TGCGCCAGCAGCTGGACAGGATCTTCGCACTTCAACACCATATATTTT. V and J are TRBV5-1 and TRBJ1-3, with TRBD1 matching 7 bases. The length of the CDR3 is 16 residues. Germline assignment: CDR1 SGHRS and CDR2 YFSETQ. Unmatched junction bases numbered 13, after V lost 3 bases and J lost 7 bases.

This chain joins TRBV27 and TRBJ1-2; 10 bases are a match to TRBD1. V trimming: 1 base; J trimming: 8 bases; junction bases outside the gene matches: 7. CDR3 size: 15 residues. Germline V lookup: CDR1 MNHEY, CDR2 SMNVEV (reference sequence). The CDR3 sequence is CASSLYGGQGTGYTF. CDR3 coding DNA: TGTGCCAGCAGTTTATACGGGGGACAGGGGACCGGCTACACCTTC.

The CDR3 protein is CASIPAGPGTIYF. The CDR3 DNA is TGTGCCAGCATCCCGGCTGGGCCCGGCACCATATATTTT. V is TRBV7-9 and J is TRBJ1-3; no firm D call. This CDR3 contains 13 residues. V lost 7 bases and J 9 bases, leaving 16 bases between the germline ends. Germline lookup yields CDR1 SEHNR and CDR2 FQNEAQ (reference sequence).

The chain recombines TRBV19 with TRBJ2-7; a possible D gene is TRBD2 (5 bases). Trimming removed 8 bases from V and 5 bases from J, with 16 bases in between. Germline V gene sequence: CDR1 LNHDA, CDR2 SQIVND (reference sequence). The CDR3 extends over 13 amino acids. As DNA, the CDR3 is TGTGCCAGTCGTTCTCGGGGAAGCGACGAGCAGTACTTC. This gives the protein CASRSRGSDEQYF.

CDR3 protein: CAWMGASGRADTQYF. Here the CDR3 DNA reads TGTGCCTGGATGGGGGCTAGCGGGAGAGCAGATACGCAGTATTTT. This chain uses TRBV30 with TRBJ2-3; TRBD2 matches at 10 bases. CDR1 GTSNPN and CDR2 SVGIG come from the germline V gene (reference sequence). The J segment lost 4 bases and the V segment lost 4 bases, leaving 8 bases of the junction unmatched. The CDR3 covers 15 residues.

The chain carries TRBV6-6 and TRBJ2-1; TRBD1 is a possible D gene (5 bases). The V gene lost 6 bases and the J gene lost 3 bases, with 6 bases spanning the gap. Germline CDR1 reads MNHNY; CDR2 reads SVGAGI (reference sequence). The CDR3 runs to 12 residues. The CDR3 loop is CASRTDYNEQFF. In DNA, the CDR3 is TGTGCCAGCAGGACAGACTACAATGAGCAGTTCTTC.

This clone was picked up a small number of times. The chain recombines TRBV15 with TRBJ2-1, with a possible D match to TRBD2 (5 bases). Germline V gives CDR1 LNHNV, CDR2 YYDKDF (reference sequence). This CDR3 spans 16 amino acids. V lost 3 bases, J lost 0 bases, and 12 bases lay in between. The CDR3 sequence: CATSSPTGSSYNEQFF. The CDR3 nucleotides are TGTGCCACCAGCAGCCCGACTGGGAGCTCCTACAATGAGCAGTTCTTC.

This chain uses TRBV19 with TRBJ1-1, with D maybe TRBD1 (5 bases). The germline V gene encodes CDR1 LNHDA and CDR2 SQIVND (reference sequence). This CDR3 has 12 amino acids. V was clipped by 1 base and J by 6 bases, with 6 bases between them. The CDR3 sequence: CASSIVGAEAFF. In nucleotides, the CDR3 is TGTGCCAGTAGTATAGTGGGGGCTGAAGCTTTCTTT.